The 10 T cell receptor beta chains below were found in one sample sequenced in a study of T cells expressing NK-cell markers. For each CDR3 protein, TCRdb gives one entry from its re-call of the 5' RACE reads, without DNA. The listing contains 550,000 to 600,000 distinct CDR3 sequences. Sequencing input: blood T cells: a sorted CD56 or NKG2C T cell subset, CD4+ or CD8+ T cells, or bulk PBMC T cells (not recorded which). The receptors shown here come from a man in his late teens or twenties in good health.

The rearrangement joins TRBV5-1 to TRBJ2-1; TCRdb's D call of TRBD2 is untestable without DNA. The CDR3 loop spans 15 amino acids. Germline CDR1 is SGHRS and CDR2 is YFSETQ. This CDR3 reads CASSFLADSYNEQFF.

CDR3 residues: CASSFRDRSNYEQYF. The rearrangement uses TRBV7-9 and TRBJ2-7; the TCRdb call, TRBD1, lacks DNA for checking. The CDR3 covers 15 residues. Per the germline V gene, CDR1 is SEHNR and CDR2 is FQNEAQ (reference sequence).

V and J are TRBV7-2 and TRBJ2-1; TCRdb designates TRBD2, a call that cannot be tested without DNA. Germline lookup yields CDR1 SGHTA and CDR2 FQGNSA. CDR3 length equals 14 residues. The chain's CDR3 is CASSLDSGTNEQFF.

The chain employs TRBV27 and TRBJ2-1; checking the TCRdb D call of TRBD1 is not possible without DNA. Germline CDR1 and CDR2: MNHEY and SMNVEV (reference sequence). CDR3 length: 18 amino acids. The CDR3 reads CASSTGTGALSSYNEQFF.

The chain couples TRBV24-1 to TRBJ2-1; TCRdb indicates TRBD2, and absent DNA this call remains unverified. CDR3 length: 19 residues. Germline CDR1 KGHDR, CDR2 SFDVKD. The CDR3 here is CATSDSPAGSGRAPNEQFF.

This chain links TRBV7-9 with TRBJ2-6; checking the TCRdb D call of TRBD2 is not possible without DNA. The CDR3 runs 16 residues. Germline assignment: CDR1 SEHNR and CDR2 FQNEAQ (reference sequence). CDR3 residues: CASSSLDSPGANVLTF.

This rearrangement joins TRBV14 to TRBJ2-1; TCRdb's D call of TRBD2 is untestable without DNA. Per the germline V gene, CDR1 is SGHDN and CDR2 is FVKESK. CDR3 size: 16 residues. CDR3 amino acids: CASSQDPTGGSGEQFF.

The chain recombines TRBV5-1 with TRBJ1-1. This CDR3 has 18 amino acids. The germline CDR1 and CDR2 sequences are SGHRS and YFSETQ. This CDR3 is CASSLRVGILGLNTEAFF.

CDR3 protein: CSVEDGAGIAKNIQYF. This chain uses TRBV29-1 with TRBJ2-4; TCRdb designates TRBD1, a call that cannot be tested without DNA. There are 16 residues in the CDR3. Per germline, CDR1 SQVTM and CDR2 ANQGSEA. Looking up the rest from reference TRBV29-1 and TRBJ2-4 gives the full variable domain: SAVISQKPSRDICQRGTSLTIQCQVDSQVTMMFWYRQQPGQSLTLIATANQGSEATYESGFVIDKFPISRPNLTFSTLTVSNMSPEDSSIYLCSVEDGAGIAKNIQYFGAGTRLSVL.

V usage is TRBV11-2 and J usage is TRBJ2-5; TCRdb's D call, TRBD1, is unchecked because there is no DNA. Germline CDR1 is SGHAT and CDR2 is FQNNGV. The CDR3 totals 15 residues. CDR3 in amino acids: CASSSLTGARETQYF.